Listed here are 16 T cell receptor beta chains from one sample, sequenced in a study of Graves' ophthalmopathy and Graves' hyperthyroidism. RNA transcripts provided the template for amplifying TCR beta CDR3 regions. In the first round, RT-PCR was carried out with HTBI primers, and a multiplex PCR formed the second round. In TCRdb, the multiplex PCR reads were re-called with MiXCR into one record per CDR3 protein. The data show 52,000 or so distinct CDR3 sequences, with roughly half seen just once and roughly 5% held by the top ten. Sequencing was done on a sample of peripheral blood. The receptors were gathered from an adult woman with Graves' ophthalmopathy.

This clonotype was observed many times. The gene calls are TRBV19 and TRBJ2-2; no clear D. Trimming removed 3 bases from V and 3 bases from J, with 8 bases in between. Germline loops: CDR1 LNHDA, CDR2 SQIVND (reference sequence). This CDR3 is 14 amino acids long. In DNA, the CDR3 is TGTGCCAGTAGTATGGGAACGGACACCGGGGAGCTGTTTTTT. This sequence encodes CASSMGTDTGELFF.

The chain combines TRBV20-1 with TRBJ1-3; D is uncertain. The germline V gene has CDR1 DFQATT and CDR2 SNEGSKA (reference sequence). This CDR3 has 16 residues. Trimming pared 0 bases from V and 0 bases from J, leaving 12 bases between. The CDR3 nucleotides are TGCAGTGCTAGAGAACCTAAGATTAGCTCTGGAAACACCATATATTTT. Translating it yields CSAREPKISSGNTIYF.

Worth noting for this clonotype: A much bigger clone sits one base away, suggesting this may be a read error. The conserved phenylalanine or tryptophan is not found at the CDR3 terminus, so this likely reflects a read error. The CDR3 reads CASSPRTGHNQPQHC. The CDR3, as DNA: TGTGCCAGCAGTCCTAGGACAGGACACAATCAGCCCCAGCATTGT. The chain employs TRBV28 and TRBJ1-5, with 7 nucleotides matching TRBD1. The CDR3 runs to 15 residues. J gave up 3 bases and V 5 bases, and 7 bases lay outside the gene matches. Germline values: CDR1 MDHEN, CDR2 SYDVKM.

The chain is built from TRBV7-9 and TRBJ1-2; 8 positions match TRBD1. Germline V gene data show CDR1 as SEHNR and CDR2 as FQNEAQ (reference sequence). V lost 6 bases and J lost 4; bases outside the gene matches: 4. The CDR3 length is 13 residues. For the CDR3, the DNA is TGTGCCAGCAGACCTGGACAGGGCTATGGCTACACCTTC. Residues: CASRPGQGYGYTF. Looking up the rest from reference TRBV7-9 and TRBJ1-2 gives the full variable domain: DTGVSQNPRHKITKRGQNVTFRCDPISEHNRLYWYRQTLGQGPEFLTYFQNEAQLEKSRLLSDRFSAERPKGSFSTLEIQRTEQGDSAMYLCASRPGQGYGYTFGSGTRLTVV.

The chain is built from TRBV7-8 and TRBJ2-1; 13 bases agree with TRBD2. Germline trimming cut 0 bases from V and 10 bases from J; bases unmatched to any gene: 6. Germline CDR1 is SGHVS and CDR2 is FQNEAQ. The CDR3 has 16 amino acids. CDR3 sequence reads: CASSLAGGLAGEEQFF. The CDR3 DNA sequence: TGTGCCAGCAGCTTAGCTGGCGGACTAGCGGGAGAGGAGCAGTTCTTC.

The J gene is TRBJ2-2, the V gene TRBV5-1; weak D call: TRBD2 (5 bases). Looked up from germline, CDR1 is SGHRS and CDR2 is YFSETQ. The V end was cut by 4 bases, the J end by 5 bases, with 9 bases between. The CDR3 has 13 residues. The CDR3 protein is CASSAGGTGELFF. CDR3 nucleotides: TGCGCCAGCAGCGCCGGCGGGACCGGGGAGCTGTTTTTT.

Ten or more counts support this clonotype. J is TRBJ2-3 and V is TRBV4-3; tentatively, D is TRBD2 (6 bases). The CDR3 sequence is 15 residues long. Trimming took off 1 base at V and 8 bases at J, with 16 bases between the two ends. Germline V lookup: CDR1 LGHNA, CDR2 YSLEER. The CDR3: CASSQVWDFEGTQYF. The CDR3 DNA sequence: TGCGCCAGCAGCCAAGTGTGGGACTTTGAGGGTACGCAGTATTTT.

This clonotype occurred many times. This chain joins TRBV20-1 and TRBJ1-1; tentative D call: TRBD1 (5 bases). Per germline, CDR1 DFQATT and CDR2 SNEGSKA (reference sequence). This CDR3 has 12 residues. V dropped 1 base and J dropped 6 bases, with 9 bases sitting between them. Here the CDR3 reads CSARVRVAEAFF. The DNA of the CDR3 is TGCAGTGCTAGAGTCAGGGTCGCTGAAGCTTTCTTT.

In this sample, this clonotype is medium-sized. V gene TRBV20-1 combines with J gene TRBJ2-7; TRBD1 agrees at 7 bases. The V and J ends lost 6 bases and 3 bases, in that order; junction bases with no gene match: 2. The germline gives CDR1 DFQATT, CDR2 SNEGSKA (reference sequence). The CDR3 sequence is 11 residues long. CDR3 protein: CSAGTDYEQYF. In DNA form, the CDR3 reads TGCAGTGCGGGGACAGACTACGAGCAGTACTTC.

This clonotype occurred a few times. The chain's CDR3 is CSAISGNEQFF. DNA for the CDR3: TGCAGTGCGATATCGGGGAATGAGCAGTTCTTC. V gene TRBV20-1 combines with J gene TRBJ2-1, with a tentative D call TRBD2 (5 bases). The length of the CDR3 is 11 residues. The V and J ends lost 6 bases and 7 bases respectively, with 10 bases between them. The germline gives CDR1 DFQATT, CDR2 SNEGSKA (reference sequence).

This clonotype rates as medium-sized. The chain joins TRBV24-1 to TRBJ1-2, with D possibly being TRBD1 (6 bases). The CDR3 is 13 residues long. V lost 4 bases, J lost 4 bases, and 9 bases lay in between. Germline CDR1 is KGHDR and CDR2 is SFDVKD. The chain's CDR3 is CATSEGGLYGYTF. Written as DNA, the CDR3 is TGTGCCACCAGTGAGGGGGGGCTCTATGGCTACACCTTC.

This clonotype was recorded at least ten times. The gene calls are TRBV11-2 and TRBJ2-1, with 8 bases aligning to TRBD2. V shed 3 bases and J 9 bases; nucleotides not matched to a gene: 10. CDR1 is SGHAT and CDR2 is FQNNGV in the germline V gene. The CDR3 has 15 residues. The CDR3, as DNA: TGTGCCAGCAGCTTGGGACTAGTCGCTTTTACTGAGCAGTTCTTC. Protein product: CASSLGLVAFTEQFF.

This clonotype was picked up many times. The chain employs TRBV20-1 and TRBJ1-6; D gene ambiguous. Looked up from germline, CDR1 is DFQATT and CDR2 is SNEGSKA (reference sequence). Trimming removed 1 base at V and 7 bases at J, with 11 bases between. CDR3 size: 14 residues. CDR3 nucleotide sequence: TGCAGTGCTAGAGCCGGCACGGGGAATTCACCCCTCCACTTT. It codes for CSARAGTGNSPLHF.

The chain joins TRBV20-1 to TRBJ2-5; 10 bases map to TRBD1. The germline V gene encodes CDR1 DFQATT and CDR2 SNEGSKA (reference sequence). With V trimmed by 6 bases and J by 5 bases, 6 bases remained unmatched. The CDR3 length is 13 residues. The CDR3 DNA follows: TGCAGTGCCCCCGGGACAGGGGACGAGACCCAGTACTTC. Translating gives CSAPGTGDETQYF.

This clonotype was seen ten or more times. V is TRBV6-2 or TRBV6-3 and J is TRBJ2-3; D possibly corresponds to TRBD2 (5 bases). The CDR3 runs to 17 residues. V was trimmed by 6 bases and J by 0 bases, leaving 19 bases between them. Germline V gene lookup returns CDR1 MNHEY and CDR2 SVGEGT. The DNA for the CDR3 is TGTGCCAGCAGGACCTTTCTCCTTAGCGAGAGCACAGATACGCAGTATTTT. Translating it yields CASRTFLLSESTDTQYF.

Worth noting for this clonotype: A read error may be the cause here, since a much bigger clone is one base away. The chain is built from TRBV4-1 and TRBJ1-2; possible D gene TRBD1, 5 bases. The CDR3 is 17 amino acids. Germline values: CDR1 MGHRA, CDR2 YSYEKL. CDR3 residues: CARSHYGARHPNYGYTF. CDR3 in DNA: TGCGCCCGCAGCCATTACGGGGCCCGCCACCCTAACTATGGCTACACCTTC.